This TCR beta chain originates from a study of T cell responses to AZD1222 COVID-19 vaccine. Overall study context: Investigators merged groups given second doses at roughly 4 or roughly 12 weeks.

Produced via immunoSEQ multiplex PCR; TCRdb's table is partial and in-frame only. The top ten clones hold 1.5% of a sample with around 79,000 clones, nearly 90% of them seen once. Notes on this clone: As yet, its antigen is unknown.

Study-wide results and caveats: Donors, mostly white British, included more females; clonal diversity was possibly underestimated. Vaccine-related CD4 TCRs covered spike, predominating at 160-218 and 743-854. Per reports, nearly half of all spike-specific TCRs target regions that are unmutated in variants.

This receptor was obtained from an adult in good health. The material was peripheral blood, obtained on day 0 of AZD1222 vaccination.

Written as DNA, the CDR3 is TGTGCCAGCAGCCAAGATGACCCCGAGGGTGATGAGCAGTTCTTC. Translation: CASSQDDPEGDEQFF. This sequence joins TRBV3-1 (or the pseudogene TRBV3-2) and TRBJ2-1; D perhaps matches TRBD2 (5 bases). This CDR3 comprises 15 residues. With 0 bases removed from V and 8 bases from J, the gap between germline ends came to 14 bases. Germline V lookup: CDR1 LGHDT, CDR2 YNNKEL (reference sequence).